This entry features one T cell receptor beta chain sequence. No antigen is known for it. Donors were healthy HIV-negative adults without recent acute infections or vaccinations. This sample was included in a study of shared clonotypes between healthy human individuals. Study background: Researchers assigned three CD4 naive, three CD4 memory, two CD8 naive and one CD8 memory plate to each donor. General study points: All-four-donor shared clonotypes had higher generation probabilities than non-shared clonotypes did. Limitation of the genetic and exposure-history diversity represented came from the few donors.

The V and J ends lost 3 bases and 6 bases respectively, with 16 bases between them. Germline CDR1 is SGHRS and CDR2 is YFSETQ. The CDR3 covers 15 residues. Sequencing used immunoSEQ multiplex PCR; TCRdb keeps in-frame clones, though not all of them. The top ten clones hold roughly 0.14% of a sample with millions of clones, just over 90% of them seen once. This sequence originates from a man aged 18 to 29 in good health. Input material: naive CD4+ T cells sorted from blood. Noted subset: CD45RA+ positively selected. The chain joins TRBV5-1 to TRBJ1-3; D is possibly TRBD1 (6 bases). CDR3 loop: CASSSTGFKENTIYF. The CDR3 DNA sequence: TGCGCCAGCAGCTCCACAGGGTTTAAGGAAAACACCATATATTTT.